The TCR beta chain described here comes from a study of a mutant IDH1 vaccine in newly diagnosed glioma. Whole-study context: With temozolomide cycles, or 4-6 weeks after radiotherapy alone, vaccination was started. Pretreatment consisted of radiotherapy, temozolomide, or both, with most receiving both.

A remark on this clone: Antigen specificity is unknown.

Documented time point: week 23, last vaccination. Vaccinated patients received 300 ug of mutant IDH1 20-mer peptide per dose, with topical imiquimod. The assay was immunoSEQ multiplex PCR, and TCRdb's table has in-frame clones only and misses some. This table has 35,000 to 50,000 clones, approximately 90% appearing once. The germline CDR1 and CDR2 sequences are SGHAT and FQNNGV. There are 14 residues in the CDR3. Trimming shortened V by 6 bases and J by 8 bases, and 19 bases separated the two germline ends. Sequences were derived from PBMCs, sampled from a glioma patient whose treatment included an IDH1 peptide vaccine. The receptor comes from a man in his fifties with glioma. The chain links TRBV11-2 to TRBJ1-2, with D hard to call. In DNA form, the CDR3 reads TGTGCCAGCAGACCCGGACTTAAGGGCGGAGGCTACACCTTC. This translates into CASRPGLKGGGYTF.